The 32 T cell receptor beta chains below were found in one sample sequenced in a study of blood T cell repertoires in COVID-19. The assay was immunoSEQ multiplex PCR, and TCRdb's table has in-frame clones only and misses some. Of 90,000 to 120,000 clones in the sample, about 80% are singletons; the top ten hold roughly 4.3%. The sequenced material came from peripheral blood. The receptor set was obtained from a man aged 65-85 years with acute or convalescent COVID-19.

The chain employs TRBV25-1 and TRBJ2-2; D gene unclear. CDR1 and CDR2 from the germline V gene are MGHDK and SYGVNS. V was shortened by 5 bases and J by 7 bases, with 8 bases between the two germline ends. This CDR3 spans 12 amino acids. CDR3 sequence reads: CASSRTGGELFF. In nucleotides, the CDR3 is TGTGCCAGCAGTCGCACGGGCGGGGAGCTGTTTTTT.

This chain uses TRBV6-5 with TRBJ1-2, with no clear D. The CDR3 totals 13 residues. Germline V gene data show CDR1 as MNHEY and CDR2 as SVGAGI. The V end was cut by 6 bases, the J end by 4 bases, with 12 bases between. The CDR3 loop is CASSHTESYGYTF. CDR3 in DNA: TGTGCCAGCAGCCACACGGAGAGCTATGGCTACACCTTC.

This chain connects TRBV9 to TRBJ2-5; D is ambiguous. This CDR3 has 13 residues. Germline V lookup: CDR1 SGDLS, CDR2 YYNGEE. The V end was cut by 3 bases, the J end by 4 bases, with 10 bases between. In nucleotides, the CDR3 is TGTGCCAGCAGCGGGAGCGTGGGAGAGACCCAGTACTTC. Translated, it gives CASSGSVGETQYF.

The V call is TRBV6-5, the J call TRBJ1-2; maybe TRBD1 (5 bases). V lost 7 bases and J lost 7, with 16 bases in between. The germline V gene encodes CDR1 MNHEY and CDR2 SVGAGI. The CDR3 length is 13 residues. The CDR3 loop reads CASTYRQRGGYTF. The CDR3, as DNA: TGTGCCAGCACCTACCGGCAAAGGGGTGGCTACACCTTC.

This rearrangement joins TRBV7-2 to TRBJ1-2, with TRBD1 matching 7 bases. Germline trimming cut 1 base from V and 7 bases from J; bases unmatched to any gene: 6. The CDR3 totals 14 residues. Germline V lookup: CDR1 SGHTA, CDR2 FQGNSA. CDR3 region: CASSLVRTGAGYTF. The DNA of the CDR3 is TGTGCCAGCAGCTTAGTTCGGACAGGTGCTGGCTACACCTTC.

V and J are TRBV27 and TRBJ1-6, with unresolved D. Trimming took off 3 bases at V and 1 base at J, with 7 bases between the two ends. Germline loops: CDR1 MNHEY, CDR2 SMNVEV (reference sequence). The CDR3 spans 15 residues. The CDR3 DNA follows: TGTGCCAGCAGTTTTGAGGGATCCTATAATTCACCCCTCCACTTT. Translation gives CASSFEGSYNSPLHF.

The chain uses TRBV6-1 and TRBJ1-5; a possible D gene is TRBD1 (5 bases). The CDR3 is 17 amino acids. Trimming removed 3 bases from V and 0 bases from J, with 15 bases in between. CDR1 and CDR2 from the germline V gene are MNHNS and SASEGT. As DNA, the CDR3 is TGTGCCAGCAGTGACAGTAGGACACATTATAGCAATCAGCCCCAGCATTTT. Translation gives CASSDSRTHYSNQPQHF.

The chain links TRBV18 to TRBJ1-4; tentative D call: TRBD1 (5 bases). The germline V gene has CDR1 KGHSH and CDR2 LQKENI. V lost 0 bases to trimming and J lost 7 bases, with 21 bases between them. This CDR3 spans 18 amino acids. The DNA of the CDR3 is TGTGCCAGCTCACCACCAGGTACTCGGGGGGATCCGGCTGAAAAACTGTTTTTT. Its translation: CASSPPGTRGDPAEKLFF.

CDR3 in amino acids: CASSLVAEPSKNIQYF. The CDR3 DNA follows: TGCGCCAGCAGCTTGGTGGCAGAACCCTCCAAAAACATTCAGTACTTC. The V and J genes are TRBV5-1 and TRBJ2-4; D is ambiguous. Germline CDR1 and CDR2: SGHRS and YFSETQ. With 0 bases removed from V and 2 bases from J, the gap between germline ends came to 12 bases. The CDR3 is made up of 16 amino acids.

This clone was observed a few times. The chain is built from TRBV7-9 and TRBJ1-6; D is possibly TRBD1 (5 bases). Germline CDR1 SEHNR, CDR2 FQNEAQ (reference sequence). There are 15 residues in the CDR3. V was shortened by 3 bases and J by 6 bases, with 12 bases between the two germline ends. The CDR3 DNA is TGTGCCAGCAGCTTCGAGACAGTATTTAATTCACCCCTCCACTTT. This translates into CASSFETVFNSPLHF. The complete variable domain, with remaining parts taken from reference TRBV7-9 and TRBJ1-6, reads DTGVSQNPRHKITKRGQNVTFRCDPISEHNRLYWYRQTLGQGPEFLTYFQNEAQLEKSRLLSDRFSAERPKGSFSTLEIQRTEQGDSAMYLCASSFETVFNSPLHFGNGTRLTVT.

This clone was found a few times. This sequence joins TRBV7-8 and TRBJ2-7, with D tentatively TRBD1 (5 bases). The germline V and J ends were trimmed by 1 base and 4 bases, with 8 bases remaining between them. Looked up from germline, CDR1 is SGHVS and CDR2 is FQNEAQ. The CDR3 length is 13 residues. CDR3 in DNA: TGTGCCAGCAGCTTAGGGGGCCAATACGAGCAGTACTTC. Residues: CASSLGGQYEQYF.

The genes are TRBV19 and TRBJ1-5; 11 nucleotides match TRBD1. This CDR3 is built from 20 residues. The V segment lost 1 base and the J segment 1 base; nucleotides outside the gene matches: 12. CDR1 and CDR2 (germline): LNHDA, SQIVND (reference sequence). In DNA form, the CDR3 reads TGTGCCAGTAGTATAGGCCCCCAAGGACAGGGGGCTATAAGCAATCAGCCCCAGCATTTT. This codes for CASSIGPQGQGAISNQPQHF.

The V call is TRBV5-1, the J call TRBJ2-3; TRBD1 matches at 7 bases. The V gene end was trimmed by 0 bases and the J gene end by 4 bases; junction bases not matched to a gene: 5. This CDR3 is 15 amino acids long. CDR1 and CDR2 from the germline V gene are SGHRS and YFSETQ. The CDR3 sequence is CASSLEGQGADTQYF. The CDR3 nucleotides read TGCGCCAGCAGCTTGGAAGGCCAGGGGGCAGATACGCAGTATTTT.

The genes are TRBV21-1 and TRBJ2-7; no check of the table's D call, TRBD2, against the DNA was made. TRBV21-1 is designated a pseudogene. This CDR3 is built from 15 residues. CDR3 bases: TGTGCCAGCAGCAACGCGGGACCGGGAGAAAACGAGCAGTACTTC. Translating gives CASSNAGPGENEQYF.

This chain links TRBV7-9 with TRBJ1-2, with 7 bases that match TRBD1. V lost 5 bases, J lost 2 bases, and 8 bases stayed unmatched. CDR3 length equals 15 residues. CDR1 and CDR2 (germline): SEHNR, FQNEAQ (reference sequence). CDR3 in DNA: TGTGCCAGCAGCCCTTCCGGACAGGCGAACTATGGCTACACCTTC. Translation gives CASSPSGQANYGYTF. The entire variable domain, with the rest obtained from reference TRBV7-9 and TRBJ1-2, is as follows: DTGVSQNPRHKITKRGQNVTFRCDPISEHNRLYWYRQTLGQGPEFLTYFQNEAQLEKSRLLSDRFSAERPKGSFSTLEIQRTEQGDSAMYLCASSPSGQANYGYTFGSGTRLTVV.

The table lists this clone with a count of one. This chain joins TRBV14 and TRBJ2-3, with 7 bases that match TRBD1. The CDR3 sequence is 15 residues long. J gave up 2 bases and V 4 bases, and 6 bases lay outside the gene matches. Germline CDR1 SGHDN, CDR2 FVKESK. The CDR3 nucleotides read TGTGCCAGCAGCCGGGACAGCGGTTTCACAGATACGCAGTATTTT. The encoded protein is CASSRDSGFTDTQYF.

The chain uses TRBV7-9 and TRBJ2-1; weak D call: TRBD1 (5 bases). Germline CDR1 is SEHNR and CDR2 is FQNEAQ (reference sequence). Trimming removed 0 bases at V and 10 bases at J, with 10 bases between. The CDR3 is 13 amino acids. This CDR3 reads CASSLARGGEQFF. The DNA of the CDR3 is TGTGCCAGCAGCTTAGCAAGGGGCGGCGAGCAGTTCTTC.

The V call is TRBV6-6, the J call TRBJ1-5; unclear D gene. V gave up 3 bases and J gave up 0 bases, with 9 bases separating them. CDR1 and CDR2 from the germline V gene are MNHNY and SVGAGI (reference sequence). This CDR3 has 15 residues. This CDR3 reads CASSYRQDSNQPQHF. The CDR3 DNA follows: TGTGCCAGCAGTTATCGGCAGGATAGCAATCAGCCCCAGCATTTT.

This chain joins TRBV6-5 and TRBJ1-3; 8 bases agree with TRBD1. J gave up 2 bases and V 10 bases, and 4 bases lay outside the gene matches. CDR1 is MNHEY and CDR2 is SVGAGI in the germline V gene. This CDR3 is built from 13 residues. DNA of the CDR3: TGTGCCACTACGACAGGGGCTGGAAACACCATATATTTT. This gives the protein CATTTGAGNTIYF.

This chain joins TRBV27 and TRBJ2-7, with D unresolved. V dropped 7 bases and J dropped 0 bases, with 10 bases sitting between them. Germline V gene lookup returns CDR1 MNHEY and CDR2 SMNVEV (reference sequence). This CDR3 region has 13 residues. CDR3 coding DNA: TGTGCCAGCAAGAAAGGAGACTCCTACGAGCAGTACTTC. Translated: CASKKGDSYEQYF.

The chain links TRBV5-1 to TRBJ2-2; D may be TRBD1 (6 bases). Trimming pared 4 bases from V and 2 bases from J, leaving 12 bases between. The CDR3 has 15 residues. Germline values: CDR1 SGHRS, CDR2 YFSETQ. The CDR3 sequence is CASSAGVSNTGELFF. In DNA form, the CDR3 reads TGCGCCAGCAGCGCAGGGGTTTCAAACACCGGGGAGCTGTTTTTT.

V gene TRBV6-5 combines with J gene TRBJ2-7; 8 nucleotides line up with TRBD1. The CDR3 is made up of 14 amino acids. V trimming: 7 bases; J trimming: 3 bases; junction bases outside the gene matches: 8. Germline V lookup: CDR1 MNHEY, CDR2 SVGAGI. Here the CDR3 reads CASTDRGLNYEQYF. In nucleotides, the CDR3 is TGTGCCAGCACCGACAGGGGCTTAAACTACGAGCAGTACTTC.

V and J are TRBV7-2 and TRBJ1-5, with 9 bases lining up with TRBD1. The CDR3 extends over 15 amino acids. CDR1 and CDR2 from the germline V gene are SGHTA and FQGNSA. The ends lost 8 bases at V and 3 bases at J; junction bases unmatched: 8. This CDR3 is CASRSGTGLNQPQHF. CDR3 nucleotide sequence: TGTGCCAGCCGGTCGGGGACAGGGCTCAATCAGCCCCAGCATTTT.

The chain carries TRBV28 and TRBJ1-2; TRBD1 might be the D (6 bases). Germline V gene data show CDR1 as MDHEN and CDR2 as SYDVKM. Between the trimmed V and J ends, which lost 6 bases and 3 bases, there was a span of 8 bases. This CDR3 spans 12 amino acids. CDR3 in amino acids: CASSEGDYGYTF. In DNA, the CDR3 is TGTGCCAGCAGCGAGGGGGACTATGGCTACACCTTC.

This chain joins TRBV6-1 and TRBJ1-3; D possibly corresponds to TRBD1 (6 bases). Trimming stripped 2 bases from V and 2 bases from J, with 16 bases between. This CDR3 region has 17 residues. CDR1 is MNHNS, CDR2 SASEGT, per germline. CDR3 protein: CASSENPGGATGNTIYF. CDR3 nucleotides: TGTGCCAGCAGTGAAAACCCCGGGGGGGCGACTGGAAACACCATATATTTT.

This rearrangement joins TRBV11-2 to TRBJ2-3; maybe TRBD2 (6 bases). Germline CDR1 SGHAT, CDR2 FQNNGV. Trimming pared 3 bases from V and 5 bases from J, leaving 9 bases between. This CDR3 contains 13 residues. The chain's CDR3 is CASSFRRGDTQYF. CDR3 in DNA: TGTGCCAGCAGCTTTCGGAGGGGAGATACGCAGTATTTT.

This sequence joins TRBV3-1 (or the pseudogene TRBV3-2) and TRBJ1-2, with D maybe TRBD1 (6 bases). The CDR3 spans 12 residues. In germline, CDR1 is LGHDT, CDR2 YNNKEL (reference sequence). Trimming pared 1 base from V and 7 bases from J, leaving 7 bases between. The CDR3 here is CASSQADSGYTF. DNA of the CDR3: TGTGCCAGCAGCCAAGCGGACAGTGGCTACACCTTC.

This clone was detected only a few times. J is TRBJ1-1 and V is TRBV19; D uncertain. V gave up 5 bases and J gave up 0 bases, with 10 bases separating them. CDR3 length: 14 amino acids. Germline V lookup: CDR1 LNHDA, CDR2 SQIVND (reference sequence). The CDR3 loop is CASSLGTMNTEAFF. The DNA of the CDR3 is TGTGCCAGTAGTCTGGGCACCATGAACACTGAAGCTTTCTTT.

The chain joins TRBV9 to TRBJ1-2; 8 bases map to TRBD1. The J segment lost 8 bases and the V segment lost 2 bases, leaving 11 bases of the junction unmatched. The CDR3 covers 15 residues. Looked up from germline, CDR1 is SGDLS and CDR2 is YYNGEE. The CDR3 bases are TGTGCCAGCAGCGTGAGCTTGGACAGGGAGGAAGGCTACACCTTC. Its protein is CASSVSLDREEGYTF.

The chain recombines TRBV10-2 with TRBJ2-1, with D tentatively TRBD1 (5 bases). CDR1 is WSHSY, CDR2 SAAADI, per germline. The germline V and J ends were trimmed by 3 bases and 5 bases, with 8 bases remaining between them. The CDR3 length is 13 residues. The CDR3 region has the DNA TGCGCCAGCAGTGAACAGGCCCACAATGAGCAGTTCTTC. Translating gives CASSEQAHNEQFF.

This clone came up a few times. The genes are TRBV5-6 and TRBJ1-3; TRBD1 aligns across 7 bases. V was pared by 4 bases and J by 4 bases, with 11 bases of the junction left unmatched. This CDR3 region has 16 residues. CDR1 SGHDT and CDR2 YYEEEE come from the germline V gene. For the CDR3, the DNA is TGTGCCAGCAGCCGCCAGACAGGGTTGGGGGGAAACACCATATATTTT. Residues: CASSRQTGLGGNTIYF.

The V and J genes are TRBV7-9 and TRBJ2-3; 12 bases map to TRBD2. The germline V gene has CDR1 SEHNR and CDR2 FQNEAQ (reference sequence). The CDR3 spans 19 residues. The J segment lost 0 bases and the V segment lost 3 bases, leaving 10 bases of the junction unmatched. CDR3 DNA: TGTGCCAGCAGCTTGGCCACTAGCGGGGGGACCCTCAGCACAGATACGCAGTATTTT. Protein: CASSLATSGGTLSTDTQYF.